These T cell receptor beta chains were read from a single sample in a study of shared clonotypes between healthy human individuals. Data came from immunoSEQ multiplex PCR; TCRdb stores just in-frame clones and leaves some out. The sample includes roughly 2 million clones, 85% to 95% seen only once; the top ten take 0.1% to 0.15%. The sample consisted of naive CD4+ T cells sorted from blood. The receptors originated from a man between 18 and 35 years old in good health. Both conserved end residues are part of each CDR3. D genes are given only for firm matches. For some rows the clone size is stated as once, few or many, or as a class when expanded; others skip it.

.,.,TRBJ2-7,TRBV18,TGTGCCAGCTCACCACCGGGAGACCCCAACGAGCAGTACTTC,CASSPPGDPNEQYF
once,.,TRBJ2-2,TRBV28,TGTGCCAGCAGTTTCAGGCAGGGTCCCACCGGGGAGCTGTTTTTT,CASSFRQGPTGELFF
.,TRBD1,TRBJ1-2,TRBV7-2,TGTGCCAGCAGGGTACAGGGGACCTATGGCTACACCTTC,CASRVQGTYGYTF
.,.,TRBJ2-6,TRBV7-3,TGTGCCAGCAGCTTCCAGCACTCTGGGGCCAACGTCCTGACTTTC,CASSFQHSGANVLTF
.,.,TRBJ2-1,TRBV7-2,TGTGCCAGCAGCTTAGATAACAATGAGCAGTTCTTC,CASSLDNNEQFF
.,.,TRBJ1-4,TRBV5-1,TGCGCCAGCAGCCTCAACCCCGGGACAACTGCAACTAATGAAAAACTGTTTTTT,CASSLNPGTTATNEKLFF
.,TRBD1,TRBJ2-6,TRBV19,TGTGCCAGTAGGACAGGGGGCGCTGGGGCCAACGTCCTGACTTTC,CASRTGGAGANVLTF
.,.,TRBJ2-1,TRBV5-1,TGCGCCAGCAGGCGGGGACAGCAGCAGTTCTTC,CASRRGQQQFF
.,.,TRBJ1-4,TRBV4-3,TGCGCCAGCAGCCAAGCTCCCGGAGCAACTAATGAAAAACTGTTTTTT,CASSQAPGATNEKLFF
.,.,TRBJ2-7,TRBV2,TGTGCCAGCAGTGTGTCCGGGTTCGAAGGCGAGCAGTACTTC,CASSVSGFEGEQYF
.,.,TRBJ1-2,TRBV6-1,TGTGCCAGCAGTGTACTAGGCTACACCTTC,CASSVLGYTF
.,.,TRBJ2-7,TRBV11-2,TGTGCCAGCAGCTTAGCCCCGAAGGGGAAAGGCTACGAGCAGTACTTC,CASSLAPKGKGYEQYF
.,TRBD1,TRBJ2-7,TRBV6-6,TGTGCCAGCAGGCAGACAGGGCTCGAGCAGTACTTC,CASRQTGLEQYF
.,.,TRBJ2-6,TRBV6-6,TGTGCCAGCAGTCTCCAGGATGCTGGGGCCAACGTCCTGACTTTC,CASSLQDAGANVLTF
few,.,TRBJ1-2,TRBV10-1,TGCGCCAGCAGTGTCTCAAGATACTATGGCTACACCTTC,CASSVSRYYGYTF
.,.,TRBJ2-2,TRBV2,TGTGCCAGCAGTGAAGACGTGAACACCGGGGAGCTGTTTTTT,CASSEDVNTGELFF
.,TRBD2,TRBJ2-7,TRBV10-1,TGCGCCAGCTCTCAAGCGGGAGGGTACGAGCAGTACTTC,CASSQAGGYEQYF
.,.,TRBJ1-2,TRBV5-5,TGTGCCAGCAGCTTCCACGTGGAAGGCTACACCTTC,CASSFHVEGYTF
.,TRBD1,TRBJ2-7,TRBV6-5,TGTGCCAGCAGTCAACGTCAGGGGGCTTCCTACGAGCAGTACTTC,CASSQRQGASYEQYF
.,.,TRBJ2-5,TRBV5-1,TGCGCCAGCAGCTTGACAGGATTACAAGAGACCCAGTACTTC,CASSLTGLQETQYF
once,TRBD1,TRBJ1-2,TRBV30,TGTGCCTGGAGTGCGGGACAGGCCGGCTACACCTTC,CAWSAGQAGYTF
.,TRBD2,TRBJ2-7,TRBV5-1,TGCGCCAGCAGCGGGGAATATGGTAGCGGGAGCTCCTACGAGCAGTACTTC,CASSGEYGSGSSYEQYF
.,.,TRBJ2-7,TRBV7-9,TGTGCCAGCAGCTTAAGACAGAGCTACGAGCAGTACTTC,CASSLRQSYEQYF
.,TRBD1,TRBJ2-2,TRBV7-9,TGTGCCAGCGAGACTAACAGGGGGCTCGGGGAGCTGTTTTTT,CASETNRGLGELFF
.,.,TRBJ2-5,TRBV12-1,TGTGGCACAACACCTTCGGACAGTTACCAAGAGACCCAGTACTTC,CGTTPSDSYQETQYF
.,TRBD1,TRBJ1-2,TRBV7-2,TGTGCCAGCAGCTCAGAACAGGGGAATTATGGCTACACCTTC,CASSSEQGNYGYTF
once,TRBD1,TRBJ2-6,TRBV10-3,TGTGCCATCAGTGACGGACAGGGTGGGGCCAACGTCCTGACTTTC,CAISDGQGGANVLTF
.,.,TRBJ1-4,TRBV6-1,TGTGCCAGCAGTGAATCAGGGAGGGGTGATGAAAAACTGTTTTTT,CASSESGRGDEKLFF
.,.,TRBJ2-2,TRBV5-1,TGCGCCAGCAGCTTCGGGACCTTCAACACCGGGGAGCTGTTTTTT,CASSFGTFNTGELFF
.,TRBD1,TRBJ2-1,TRBV5-4,TGTGCCAGCAGCTCCCCGGGACAGGCCTACAATGAGCAGTTCTTC,CASSSPGQAYNEQFF
.,.,TRBJ2-7,TRBV7-9,TGTGCCAGCAGCTTACGGGGCCTCTCCTACGAGCAGTACTTC,CASSLRGLSYEQYF